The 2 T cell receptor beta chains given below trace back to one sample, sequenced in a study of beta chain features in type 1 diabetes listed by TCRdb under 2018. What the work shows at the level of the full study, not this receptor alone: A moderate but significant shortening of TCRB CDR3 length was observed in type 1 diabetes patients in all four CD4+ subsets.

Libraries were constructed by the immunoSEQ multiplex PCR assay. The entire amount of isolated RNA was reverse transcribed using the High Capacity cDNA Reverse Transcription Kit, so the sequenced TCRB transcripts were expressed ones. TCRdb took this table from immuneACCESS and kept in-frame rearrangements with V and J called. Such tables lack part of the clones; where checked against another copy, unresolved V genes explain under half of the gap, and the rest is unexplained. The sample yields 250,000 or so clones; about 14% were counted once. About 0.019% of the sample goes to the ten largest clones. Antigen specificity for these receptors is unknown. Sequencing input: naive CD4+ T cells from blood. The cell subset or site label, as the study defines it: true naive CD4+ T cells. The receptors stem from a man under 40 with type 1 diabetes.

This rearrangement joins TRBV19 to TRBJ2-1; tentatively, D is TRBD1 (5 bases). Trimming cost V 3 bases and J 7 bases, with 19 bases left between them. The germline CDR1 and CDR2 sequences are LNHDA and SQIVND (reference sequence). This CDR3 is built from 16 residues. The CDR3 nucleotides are TGTGCCAGTAGTATGGGCGGACACGGGTTGGATAATGAGCAGTTCTTC. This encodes CASSMGGHGLDNEQFF.

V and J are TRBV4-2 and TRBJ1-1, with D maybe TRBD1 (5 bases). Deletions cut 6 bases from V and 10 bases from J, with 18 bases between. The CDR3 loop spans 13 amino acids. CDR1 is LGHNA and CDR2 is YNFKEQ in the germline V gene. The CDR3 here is CASRPSGRIVAFF. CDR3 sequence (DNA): TGTGCCAGCAGGCCCTCAGGGCGGATCGTAGCTTTCTTT.